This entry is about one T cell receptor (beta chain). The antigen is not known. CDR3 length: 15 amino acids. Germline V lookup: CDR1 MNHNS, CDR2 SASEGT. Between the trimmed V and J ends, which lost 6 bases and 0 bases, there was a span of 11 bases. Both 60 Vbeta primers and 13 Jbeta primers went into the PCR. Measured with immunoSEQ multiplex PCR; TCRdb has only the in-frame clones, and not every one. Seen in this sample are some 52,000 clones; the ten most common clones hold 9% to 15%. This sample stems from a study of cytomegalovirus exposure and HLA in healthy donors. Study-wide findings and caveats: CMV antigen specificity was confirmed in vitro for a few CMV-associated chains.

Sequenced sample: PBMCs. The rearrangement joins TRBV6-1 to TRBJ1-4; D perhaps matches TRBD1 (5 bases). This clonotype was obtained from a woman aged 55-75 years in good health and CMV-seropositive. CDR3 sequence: CASRAGPSTNEKLFF. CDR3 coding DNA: TGTGCCAGCAGGGCAGGGCCCTCAACTAATGAAAAACTGTTTTTT.